This TCR beta chain was recorded in a study of shared clonotypes between healthy human individuals. Sequencing was performed with immunoSEQ multiplex PCR; in TCRdb, only in-frame clones are kept and a portion is missing. The sample consists of over a million clones, 95% to 99% of them appearing once. CDR3 length equals 16 residues. V was clipped by 1 base and J by 7 bases; unmatched bases: 5. Per the germline V gene, CDR1 is SGHAT and CDR2 is FQNNGV. Input material: naive CD4+ T cells sorted from blood. Indicated subset: CD45RA+ positively selected. The genes are TRBV11-2 and TRBJ2-1; 12 bases map to TRBD2. The clonotype comes from a young man in good health. The DNA of the CDR3 is TGTGCCAGCAGCTTAGTACTAGCGGGAGGACCTAATGAGCAGTTCTTC. Residues: CASSLVLAGGPNEQFF.